This T cell receptor (beta chain) was documented in a study of molecular identifiers for immune sequencing clone quantification. TCRdb itself ran the PCR reads through MiXCR, one entry per CDR3 protein. The table includes more than 550,000 distinct CDR3 sequences, less than 30% detected once. Study-level results: Underestimation of highly expanded clone sizes could arise where identical TCR molecules share a barcode. Over 98% of effector molecules, yet under 1% of naive-cell molecules, were held by clones above 20 RNA copies.

Sequencing libraries of naive CD8 cells derived from approximately 20,000 to 980,000 sorted cells with 10%, 30% or 50% RNA. Based on a CD8+CD4-CCR7+CD45RA+ profile, naive CD8 T cells were sorted. Concerning this clonotype: Its specificity is not known.

Germline V gives CDR1 MNHEY, CDR2 SVGAGI. CDR3 length: 14 residues. V lost 4 bases, J lost 3 bases, and 12 bases lay in between. Sequencing was done on a sample of naive CD8+ T cells from blood, with Jurkat cell RNA spiked in. Subset specified: FACS-sorted CD8+CD4-CCR7+CD45RA+ naive T cells. The chain couples TRBV6-5 to TRBJ1-2; the D gene is possibly TRBD1 (6 bases). The sequence was obtained from a human donor in good health. Some libraries in this study had Jurkat cell RNA spiked in. The CDR3 DNA is TGTGCCAGCAGTTGCTCGGCAGGGGACTATGGCTACACCTTC. It yields the protein CASSCSAGDYGYTF.